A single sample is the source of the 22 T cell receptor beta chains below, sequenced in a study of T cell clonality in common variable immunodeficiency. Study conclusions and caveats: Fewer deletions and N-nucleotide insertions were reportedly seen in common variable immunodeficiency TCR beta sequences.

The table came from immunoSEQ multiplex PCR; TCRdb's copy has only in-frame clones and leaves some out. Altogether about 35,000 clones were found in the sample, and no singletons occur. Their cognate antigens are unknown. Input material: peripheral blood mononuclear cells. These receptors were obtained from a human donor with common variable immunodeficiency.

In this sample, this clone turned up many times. Here the CDR3 reads CASINEAGANTEAFF. CDR3 DNA, as far as it was read: TGTGCCAGCATTAACGAGGCAGGGGCGAACACTGAA. This rearrangement joins TRBV6-2 or TRBV6-3 to TRBJ1-1; possibly TRBD1 for D (6 bases). The read comes to an end 3 residues before the CDR3 does, leaving the germline J gene to fill in the end. Trimming pared 7 bases from V and 1 base from J, leaving 16 bases between. Germline CDR1 and CDR2: MNHEY and SVGEGT. This CDR3 has 15 amino acids.

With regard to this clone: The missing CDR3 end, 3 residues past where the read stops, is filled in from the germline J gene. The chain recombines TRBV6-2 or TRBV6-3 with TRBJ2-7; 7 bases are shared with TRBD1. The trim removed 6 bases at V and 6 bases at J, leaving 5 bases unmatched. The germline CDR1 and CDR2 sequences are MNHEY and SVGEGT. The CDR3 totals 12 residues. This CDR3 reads CASRTAGGEQYF. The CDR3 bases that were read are TGTGCCAGCAGAACCGCAGGGGGCGAG.

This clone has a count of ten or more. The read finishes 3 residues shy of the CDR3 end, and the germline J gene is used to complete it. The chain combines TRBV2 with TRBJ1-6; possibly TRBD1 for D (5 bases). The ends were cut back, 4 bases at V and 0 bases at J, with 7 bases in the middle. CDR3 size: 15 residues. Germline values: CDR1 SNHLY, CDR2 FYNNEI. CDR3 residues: CASSGQSSYNSPLHF. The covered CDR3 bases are TGTGCCAGCAGTGGACAGAGCTCCTATAATTCACCC.

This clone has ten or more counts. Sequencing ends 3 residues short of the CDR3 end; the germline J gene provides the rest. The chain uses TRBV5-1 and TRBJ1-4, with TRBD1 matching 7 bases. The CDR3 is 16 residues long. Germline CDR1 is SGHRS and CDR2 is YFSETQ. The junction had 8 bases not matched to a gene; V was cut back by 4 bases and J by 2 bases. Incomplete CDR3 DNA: TGCGCCAGCAGCCTAACACCGACAGGGACTAATGAAAAA. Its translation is CASSLTPTGTNEK. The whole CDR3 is CASSLTPTGTNEKLFF.

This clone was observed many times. The CDR3 reads CASSPGQGAFAEAFF. The sequenced part of the CDR3 DNA is TGTGCCAGCAGCCCTGGACAGGGGGCCTTCGCTGAA. The chain carries TRBV13 and TRBJ1-1; 11 nucleotides agree with TRBD1. The CDR3 is cut off 3 residues early in the read; its end comes from the germline J gene. CDR3 length: 15 residues. Germline V CDR1 and CDR2: PRHDT, FYEKMQ (reference sequence). With V trimmed by 5 bases and J by 6 bases, 8 bases remained unmatched.

CDR3 amino acids: CAWRGQGKQPQHF. Incomplete CDR3 DNA: TGTGCCTGGAGAGGACAGGGGAAGCAGCCC. The chain has TRBV30 and TRBJ1-5, with TRBD1 matching over 9 bases. The CDR3 end is not reached by the read, which stops 3 residues before it; the germline J gene fills it in. In germline, CDR1 is GTSNPN, CDR2 SVGIG (reference sequence). This CDR3 has 13 amino acids. V lost 3 bases to trimming and J lost 7 bases; unmatched junction nucleotides: 4.

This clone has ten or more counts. The covered CDR3 bases are TGTGCCAGCAGCAGGGACAGGGTTCCCAATGAG. It translates to CASSRDRVPNE. The whole CDR3 reads CASSRDRVPNEQFF. J is TRBJ2-1 and V is TRBV14; the match to TRBD1 covers 9 bases. The read is 3 residues too short to cover the CDR3 end, so that end is filled in from the germline J gene. CDR1 SGHDN and CDR2 FVKESK come from the germline V gene. CDR3 length equals 14 residues. V lost 5 bases and J lost 6; bases outside the gene matches: 5.

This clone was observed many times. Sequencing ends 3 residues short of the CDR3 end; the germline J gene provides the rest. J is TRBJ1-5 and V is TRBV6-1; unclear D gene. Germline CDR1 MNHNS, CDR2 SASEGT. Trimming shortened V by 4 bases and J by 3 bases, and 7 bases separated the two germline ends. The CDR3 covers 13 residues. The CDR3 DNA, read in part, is TGTGCCAGCAGTGGGGCAGACAATCAGCCC. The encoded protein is CASSGADNQP. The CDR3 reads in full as CASSGADNQPQHF.

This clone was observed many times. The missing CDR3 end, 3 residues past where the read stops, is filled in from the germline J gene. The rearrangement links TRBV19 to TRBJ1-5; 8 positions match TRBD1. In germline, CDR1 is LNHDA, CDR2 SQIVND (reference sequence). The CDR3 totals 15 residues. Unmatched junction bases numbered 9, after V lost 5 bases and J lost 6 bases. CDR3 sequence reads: CASSPPDRVRQPQHF. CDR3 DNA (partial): TGTGCCAGTAGTCCCCCGGACAGGGTACGTCAGCCC. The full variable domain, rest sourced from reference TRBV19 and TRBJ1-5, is DGGITQSPKYLFRKEGQNVTLSCEQNLNHDAMYWYRQDPGQGLRLIYYSQIVNDFQKGDIAEGYSVSREKKESFPLTVTSAQKNPTAFYLCASSPPDRVRQPQHFGDGTRLSIL.

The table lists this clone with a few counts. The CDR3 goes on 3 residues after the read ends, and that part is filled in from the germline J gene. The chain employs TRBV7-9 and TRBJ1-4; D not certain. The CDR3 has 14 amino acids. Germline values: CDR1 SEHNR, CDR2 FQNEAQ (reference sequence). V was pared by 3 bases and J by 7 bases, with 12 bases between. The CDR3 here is CASSFDTEVEKLFF. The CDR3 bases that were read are TGTGCCAGCAGCTTTGATACAGAAGTTGAAAAA. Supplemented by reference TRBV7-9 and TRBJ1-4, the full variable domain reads DTGVSQNPRHKITKRGQNVTFRCDPISEHNRLYWYRQTLGQGPEFLTYFQNEAQLEKSRLLSDRFSAERPKGSFSTLEIQRTEQGDSAMYLCASSFDTEVEKLFFGSGTQLSVL.

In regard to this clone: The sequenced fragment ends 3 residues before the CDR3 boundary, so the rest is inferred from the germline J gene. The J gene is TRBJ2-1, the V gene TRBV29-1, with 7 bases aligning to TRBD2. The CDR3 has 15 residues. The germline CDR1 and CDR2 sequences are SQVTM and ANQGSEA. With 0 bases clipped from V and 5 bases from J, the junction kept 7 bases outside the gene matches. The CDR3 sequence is CSVEDPLARDNEQFF. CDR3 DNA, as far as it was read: TGCAGCGTTGAAGATCCACTAGCGAGAGACAATGAG.

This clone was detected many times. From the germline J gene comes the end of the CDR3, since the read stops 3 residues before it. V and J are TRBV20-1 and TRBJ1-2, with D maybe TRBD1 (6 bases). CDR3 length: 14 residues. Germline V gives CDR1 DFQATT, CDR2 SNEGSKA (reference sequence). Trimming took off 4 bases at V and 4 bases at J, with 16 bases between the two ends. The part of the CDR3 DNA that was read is TGCAGTGCTACAAACCCCGGGACAACCTATGGC. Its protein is CSATNPGTTYG. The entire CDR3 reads CSATNPGTTYGYTF.

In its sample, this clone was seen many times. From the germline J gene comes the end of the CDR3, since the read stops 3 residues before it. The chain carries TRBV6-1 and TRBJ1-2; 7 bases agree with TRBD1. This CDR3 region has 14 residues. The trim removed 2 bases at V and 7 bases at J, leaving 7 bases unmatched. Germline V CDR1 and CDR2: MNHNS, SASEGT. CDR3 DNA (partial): TGTGCCAGCAGTGAAAGCAGGGGGAGAGGTGGC. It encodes CASSESRGRGG. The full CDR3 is CASSESRGRGGYTF.

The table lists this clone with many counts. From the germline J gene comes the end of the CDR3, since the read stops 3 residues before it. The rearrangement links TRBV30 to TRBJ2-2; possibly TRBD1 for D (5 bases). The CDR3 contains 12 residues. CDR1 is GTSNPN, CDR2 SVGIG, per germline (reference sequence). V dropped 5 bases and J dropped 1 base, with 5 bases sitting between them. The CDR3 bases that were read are TGTGCCTGGGGACAGAACACCGGGGAG. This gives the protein CAWGQNTGE. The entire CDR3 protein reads CAWGQNTGELFF.

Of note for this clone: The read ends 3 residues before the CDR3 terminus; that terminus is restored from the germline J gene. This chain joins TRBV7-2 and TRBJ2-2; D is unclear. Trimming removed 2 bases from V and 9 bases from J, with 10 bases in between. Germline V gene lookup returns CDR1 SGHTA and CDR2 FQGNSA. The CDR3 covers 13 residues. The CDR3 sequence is CASSLIGRRELFF. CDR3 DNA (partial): TGTGCCAGCAGCTTAATCGGCAGGCGGGAG.

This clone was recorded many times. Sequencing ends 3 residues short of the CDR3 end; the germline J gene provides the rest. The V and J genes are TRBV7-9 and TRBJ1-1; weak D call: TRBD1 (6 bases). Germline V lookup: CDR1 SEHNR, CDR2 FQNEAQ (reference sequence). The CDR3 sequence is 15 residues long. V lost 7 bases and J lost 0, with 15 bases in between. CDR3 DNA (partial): TGTGCCAGCATTGATTCGGGACATATGAACACTGAA. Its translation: CASIDSGHMNTE. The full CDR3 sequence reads CASIDSGHMNTEAFF.

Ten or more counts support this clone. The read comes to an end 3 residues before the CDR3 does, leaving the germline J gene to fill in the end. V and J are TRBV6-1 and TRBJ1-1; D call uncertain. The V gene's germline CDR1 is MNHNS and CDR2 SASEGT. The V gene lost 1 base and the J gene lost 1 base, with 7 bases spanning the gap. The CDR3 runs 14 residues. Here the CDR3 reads CASSEGQENTEAFF. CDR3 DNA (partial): TGTGCCAGCAGTGAAGGGCAGGAGAACACTGAA.

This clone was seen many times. Incomplete CDR3 DNA: TGCAGCGTTGAAAATGGGGGGTTGTCTGGAAACACC. Translation: CSVENGGLSGNT. The whole CDR3 protein reads CSVENGGLSGNTIYF. The chain recombines TRBV29-1 with TRBJ1-3, with D possibly being TRBD1 (5 bases). The CDR3 extends 3 residues past the end of the read, so its final part is completed from the germline J gene. V was cut by 2 bases and J by 1 base, with 12 bases left in between. CDR1 is SQVTM, CDR2 ANQGSEA, per germline. There are 15 residues in the CDR3.

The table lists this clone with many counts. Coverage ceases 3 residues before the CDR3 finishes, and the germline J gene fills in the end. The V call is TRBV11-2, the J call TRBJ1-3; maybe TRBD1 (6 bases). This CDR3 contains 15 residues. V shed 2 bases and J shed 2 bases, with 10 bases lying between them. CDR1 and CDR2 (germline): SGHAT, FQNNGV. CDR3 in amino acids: CASSLTGNTGNTIYF. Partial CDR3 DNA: TGTGCCAGCAGCTTAACAGGGAACACTGGAAACACC.

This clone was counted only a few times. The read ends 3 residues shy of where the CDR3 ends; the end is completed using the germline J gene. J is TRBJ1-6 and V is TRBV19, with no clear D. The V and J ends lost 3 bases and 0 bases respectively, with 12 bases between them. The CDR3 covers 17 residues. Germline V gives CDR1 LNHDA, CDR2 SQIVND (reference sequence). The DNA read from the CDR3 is TGTGCCAGTAGTATTGAGGCAGGCAGCTCCTATAATTCACCC. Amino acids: CASSIEAGSSYNSP. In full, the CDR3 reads CASSIEAGSSYNSPLHF.

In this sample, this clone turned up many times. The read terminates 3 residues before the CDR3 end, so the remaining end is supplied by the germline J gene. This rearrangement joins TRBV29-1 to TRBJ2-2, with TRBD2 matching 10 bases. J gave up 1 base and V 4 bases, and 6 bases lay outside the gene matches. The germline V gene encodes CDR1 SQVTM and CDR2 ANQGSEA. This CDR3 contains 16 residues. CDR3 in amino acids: CSVVLASGRNTGELFF. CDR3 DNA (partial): TGCAGCGTTGTGCTGGCTAGCGGGAGGAACACCGGGGAG.

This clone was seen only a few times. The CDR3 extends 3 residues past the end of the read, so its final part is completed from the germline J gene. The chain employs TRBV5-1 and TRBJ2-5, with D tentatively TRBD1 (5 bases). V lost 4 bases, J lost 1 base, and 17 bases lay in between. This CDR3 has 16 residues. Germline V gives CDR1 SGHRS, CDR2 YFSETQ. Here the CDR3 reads CASSQGVQPRQETQYF. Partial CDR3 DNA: TGCGCCAGCAGCCAAGGGGTCCAGCCACGCCAAGAGACC.